This TCR beta chain comes out of a study of blood T cell repertoires in COVID-19. The data were produced by immunoSEQ multiplex PCR, yet TCRdb's version contains in-frame clones alone and is incomplete. The data hold about 200,000 clones, with roughly four fifths observed a single time. This clone has at least ten counts. In assigning cohorts, the study relied on participant-reported clinical history. V lost 1 base, J lost 4 bases, and 12 bases lay in between. The length of the CDR3 is 14 residues. Germline CDR1 is SGHTS and CDR2 is YDEGEE. The chain combines TRBV5-8 with TRBJ2-7, with D maybe TRBD2 (5 bases). This TCR came from a woman in her fifties or sixties who had been exposed to COVID-19. The sequenced sample consisted of PBMCs or T cells enriched from blood (not recorded which). The DNA for the CDR3 is TGTGCCAGCAGCTTGTCCCGGGGTGGATACGAGCAGTACTTC. Encoded protein: CASSLSRGGYEQYF.